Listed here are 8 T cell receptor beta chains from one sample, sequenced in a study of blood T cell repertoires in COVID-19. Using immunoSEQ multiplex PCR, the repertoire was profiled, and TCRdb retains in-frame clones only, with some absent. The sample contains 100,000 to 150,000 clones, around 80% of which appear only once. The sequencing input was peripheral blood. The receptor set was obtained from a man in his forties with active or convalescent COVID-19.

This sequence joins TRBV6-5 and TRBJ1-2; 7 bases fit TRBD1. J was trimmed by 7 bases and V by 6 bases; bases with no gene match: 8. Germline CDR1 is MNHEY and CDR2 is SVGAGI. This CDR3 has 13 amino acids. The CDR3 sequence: CASSSNQGGGYTF. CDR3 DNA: TGTGCCAGCAGCTCCAACCAGGGGGGTGGCTACACCTTC.

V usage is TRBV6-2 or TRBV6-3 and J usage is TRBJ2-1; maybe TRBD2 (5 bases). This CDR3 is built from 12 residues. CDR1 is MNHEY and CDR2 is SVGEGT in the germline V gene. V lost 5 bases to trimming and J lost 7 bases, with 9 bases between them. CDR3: CASSGGGNEQFF. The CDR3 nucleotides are TGTGCCAGCAGTGGAGGCGGGAATGAGCAGTTCTTC.

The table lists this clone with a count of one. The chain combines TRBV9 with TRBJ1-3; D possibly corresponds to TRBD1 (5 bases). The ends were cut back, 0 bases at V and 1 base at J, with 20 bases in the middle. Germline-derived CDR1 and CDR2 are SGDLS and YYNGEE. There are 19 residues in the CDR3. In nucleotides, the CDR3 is TGTGCCAGCAGCGTAGAGTCGGGGGTCAAACCTCGGTCTGGAAACACCATATATTTT. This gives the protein CASSVESGVKPRSGNTIYF.

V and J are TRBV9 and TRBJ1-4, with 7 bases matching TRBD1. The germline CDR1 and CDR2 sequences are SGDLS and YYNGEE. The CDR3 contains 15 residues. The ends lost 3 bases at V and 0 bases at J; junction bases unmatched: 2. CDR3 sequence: CASSAGTATNEKLFF. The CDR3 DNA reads TGTGCCAGCAGCGCCGGGACAGCAACTAATGAAAAACTGTTTTTT.

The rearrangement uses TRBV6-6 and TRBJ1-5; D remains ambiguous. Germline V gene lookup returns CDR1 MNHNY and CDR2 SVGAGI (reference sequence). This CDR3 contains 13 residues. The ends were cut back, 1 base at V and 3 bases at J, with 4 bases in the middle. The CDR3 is CASSYFLNQPQHF. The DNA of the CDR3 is TGTGCCAGCAGTTACTTCCTCAATCAGCCCCAGCATTTT.

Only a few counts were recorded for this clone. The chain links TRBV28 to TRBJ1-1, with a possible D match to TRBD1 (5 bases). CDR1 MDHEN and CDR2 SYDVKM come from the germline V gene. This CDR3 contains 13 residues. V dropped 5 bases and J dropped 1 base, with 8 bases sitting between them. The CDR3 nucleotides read TGTGCCAGCAGTCCCGGACAGAACACTGAAGCTTTCTTT. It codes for CASSPGQNTEAFF.

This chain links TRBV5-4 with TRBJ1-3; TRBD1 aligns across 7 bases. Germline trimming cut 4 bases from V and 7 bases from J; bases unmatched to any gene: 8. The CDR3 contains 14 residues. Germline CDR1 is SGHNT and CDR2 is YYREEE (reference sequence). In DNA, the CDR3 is TGTGCCAGCAGCAAAGACAGGGCCTGGAACACCATATATTTT. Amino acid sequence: CASSKDRAWNTIYF.

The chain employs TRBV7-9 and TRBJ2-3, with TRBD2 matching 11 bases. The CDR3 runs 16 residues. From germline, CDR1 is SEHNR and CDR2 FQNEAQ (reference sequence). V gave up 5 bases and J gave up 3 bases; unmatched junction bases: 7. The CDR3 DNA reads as TGTGCCAGCAGCCTTAGCGGGGGGGCGCGTACAGATACGCAGTATTTT. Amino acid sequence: CASSLSGGARTDTQYF.